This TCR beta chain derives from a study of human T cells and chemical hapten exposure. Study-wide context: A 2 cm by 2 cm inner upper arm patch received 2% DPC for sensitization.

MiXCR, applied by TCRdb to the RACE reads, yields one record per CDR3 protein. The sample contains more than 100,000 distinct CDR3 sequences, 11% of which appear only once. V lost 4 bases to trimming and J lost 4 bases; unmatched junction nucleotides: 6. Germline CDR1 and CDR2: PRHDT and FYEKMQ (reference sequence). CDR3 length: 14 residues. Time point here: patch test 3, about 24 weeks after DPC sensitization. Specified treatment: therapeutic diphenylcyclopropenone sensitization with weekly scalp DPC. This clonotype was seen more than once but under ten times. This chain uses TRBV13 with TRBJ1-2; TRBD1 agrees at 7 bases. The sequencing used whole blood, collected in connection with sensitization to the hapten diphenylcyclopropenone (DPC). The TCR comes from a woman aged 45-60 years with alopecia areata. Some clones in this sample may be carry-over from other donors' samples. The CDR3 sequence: CASSSGQQIYGYTF. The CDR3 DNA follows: TGTGCCAGCAGCTCGGGACAGCAGATCTATGGCTACACCTTC. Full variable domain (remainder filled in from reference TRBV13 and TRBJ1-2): AAGVIQSPRHLIKEKRETATLKCYPIPRHDTVYWYQQGPGQDPQFLISFYEKMQSDKGSIPDRFSAQQFSDYHSELNMSSLELGDSALYFCASSSGQQIYGYTFGSGTRLTVV.